Detailed here is one T cell receptor (beta chain). There is no known antigen for this receptor. No quality values exist for individual bases; no much larger clone is one base distant. This specimen belongs to a study of shared clonotypes between healthy human individuals (dated by TCRdb to the early 2020s). With regard to the full study: The cohort comprised two women and a few men aged 18 to 49 years. Leukapheresis yielded between about 0.8 and 9.5 billion PBMCs per donor. To increase sequencing depth and limit assay-specific biases, TCR repertoire library preparation and sequencing were carried out by different laboratories using diverse techniques. Per donor, three plates each were used for CD4 naive and CD4 memory, two for CD8 naive, and one for CD8 memory. Blood TCR repertoires of about five healthy adults were deeply sequenced to estimate repertoire size and the extent of clonotype sharing between individuals.

Donors were healthy HIV-negative adults with no recently reported acute infections or vaccinations. All donors were Caucasian adults living in Nashville, Tennessee, USA. Magnetic negative selection was used to enrich CD4+ T cells, after which naive cells were positively selected on CD45RA and the negative fraction became the memory subset. After blood collection by leukapheresis, PBMCs were isolated using Ficoll-Histopaque density gradient centrifugation and then cryopreserved in the vapor phase of liquid nitrogen. Purity and quantity of every magnetically sorted T cell population were checked by analytical flow cytometry. Genomic DNA was isolated from every sorted fraction and measured by UV absorbance on a Nanodrop 2000c. Using the deep immunoSEQ assay, multiplex PCR amplified TCR CDR3 regions from genomic DNA. Extracted genomic DNA from each cell subset was distributed evenly across all wells of several immunoSEQ 96-well plates, and each plate was treated as a replicate. For sorted subsets, around 200 ng genomic DNA, equal to some 28,000 T cell genomes, was loaded into each replicate PCR. Purified libraries were measured with a Qubit 3.0 fluorometer, size-checked on a Bioanalyzer 2100, and measured again with the KAPA Library Quantification kit. Every immunoSEQ 96-well plate was sequenced on a dedicated single-read 150-cycle Illumina NextSeq 550 flow cell. The authors processed their data as follows. Because only junctional sequences without quality scores were contained in the immunoSEQ output, filtering matching that applied to full-length reads could not be performed. Sequences were annotated with PyIR, a Python wrapper for IgBLAST v1.9, using IMGT germline references to assign V/J genes and CDR3. Reads with weak V/J assignments (E-value above 1e-6), missing CDR3, stop codons, out-of-frame junctions, or ambiguous translated residues were removed. V3J clonotypes were defined as sequences sharing the same inferred V gene, J gene, and CDR3 amino acid sequence. Percentage overlap between repertoires was calculated by dividing the number of shared unique clonotypes by the size of the smaller repertoire. Three approaches were used to assess repertoire richness: RTK rarefaction, the Chao1 estimator, and Recon v2.1 estimates of unobserved clonotypes. For all TCRbeta clonotypes obtained by the gDNA method from several donors, generation probabilities were computed with OLGA. TCRdb provides this immuneACCESS table in a form limited to in-frame rearrangements. Some clones are lacking; in checked studies, under half of them reflect an unresolved V gene, and why the rest are absent is not known. V and J calls plus clone size are reproduced from that table; the DNA served to infer D and trimming. For this sample the table gives 2 million to 2.5 million clones, of which around 95% were detected only once. Roughly 0.13% of the sample rests with the top ten.

Trimming at the junction amounts to 0 bases on V and 4 bases on J, and the germline ends lie 15 bases apart. CDR1 and CDR2, looked up from the germline V gene, are MNHEY and SVGAGI. The CDR3 holds 16 amino acids from the cysteine to the phenylalanine. Left in the record is the CDR3 DNA by itself, 48 bases read in frame from the first base. The paper as a whole reports these results and caveats: Based on pairwise subsampling, the degree of clonotype sharing among donors was expected to be affected by sequencing depth. Rarefaction of sorted-subset datasets indicated incomplete sequencing despite the large sequencing depth. The small number of donors limited the genetic and exposure-history diversity represented. Sampling was limited to blood, and TCR repertoires in tissue likely differ from TCR repertoires in blood. Compared with non-shared clonotypes, the clonotypes found in all four sorted-subset donors had higher generation probabilities. Larger estimated clonotype richness was generally found for naive subsets than for memory subsets. Across a few donors, 5% to 6% of naive CD4, roughly 3.8% of naive CD8, 2.3% of memory CD4, and approximately 0.42% of memory CD8 clonotypes were shared.

The TCR was taken from a man younger than 35 in good health. Sequencing was done on a sample of naive CD4+ T cells sorted from blood. Explained via the paper, the cell subset or site label denotes: CD45RA+ positively selected. The chain links TRBV6-5 with TRBJ1-2, with the D gene uncertain. CDR3 loop: CASSYSTVAFSYGYTF. The base sequence is TGTGCCAGCAGTTACTCGACGGTCGCCTTCTCCTATGGCTACACCTTC.